A single sample is the source of the 25 T cell receptor beta chains below, sequenced in a study of T cell responses to AZD1222 COVID-19 vaccine. Some clones are missing from TCRdb's copy, which holds only in-frame ones; the method was immunoSEQ multiplex PCR. The sample has roughly 120,000 clones; approximately 88% are singletons. The sample in question was peripheral blood, obtained on day 0 of AZD1222 vaccination. The receptors were gathered from an adult in good health.

J is TRBJ2-3 and V is TRBV12-3 or TRBV12-4, with D perhaps matching TRBD1 or TRBD2 (5 bases each). This CDR3 region has 12 residues. Trimming pared 6 bases from V and 7 bases from J, leaving 11 bases between. DNA for the CDR3: TGTGCCAGCAGAGCGTGGGGGAATACGCAGTATTTT. Translating it yields CASRAWGNTQYF.

The chain is built from TRBV11-2 and TRBJ1-1; D possibly corresponds to TRBD1 (5 bases). The length of the CDR3 is 16 residues. Trimming removed 5 bases at V and 3 bases at J, with 19 bases between. Germline V CDR1 and CDR2: SGHAT, FQNNGV. The CDR3 loop is CASSPGPPSIYTEAFF. The CDR3 DNA is TGTGCCAGCAGCCCAGGGCCACCTTCTATTTACACTGAAGCTTTCTTT. The full variable domain, with the rest looked up from reference TRBV11-2 and TRBJ1-1, is EAGVAQSPRYKIIEKRQSVAFWCNPISGHATLYWYQQILGQGPKLLIQFQNNGVVDDSQLPKDRFSAERLKGVDSTLKIQPAKLEDSAVYLCASSPGPPSIYTEAFFGQGTRLTVV.

The chain employs TRBV6-5 and TRBJ2-1; no clear D. This CDR3 has 14 amino acids. The ends were cut back, 7 bases at V and 4 bases at J, with 14 bases in the middle. CDR1 and CDR2 from the germline V gene are MNHEY and SVGAGI. In DNA form, the CDR3 reads TGTGCCAGCACCCCAAACAGAAATTACAATGAGCAGTTCTTC. It encodes CASTPNRNYNEQFF.

The V call is TRBV5-4, the J call TRBJ2-3; the D is unclear. In germline, CDR1 is SGHNT, CDR2 YYREEE (reference sequence). Trimming removed 1 base from V and 4 bases from J, with 10 bases in between. This CDR3 region has 14 residues. CDR3 in DNA: TGTGCCAGCAGCTTGTTTTCGTGGCCAGATACGCAGTATTTT. This gives the protein CASSLFSWPDTQYF.

In regard to this clone: An end of the junction does not agree with germline; a read error may underlie this. The chain combines TRBV6-6 with TRBJ1-4; TRBD1 matches 7 bases. CDR3 length: 15 residues. Germline CDR1 MNHNY, CDR2 SVGAGI (reference sequence). The DNA of the CDR3 is TGTGTCAGCAGAACAACCGGGACAGCTAATGAAAAACTGTTTTTT. This encodes CVSRTTGTANEKLFF.

This clone was detected once. CDR3 sequence reads: CASSSPGQGNEKLFF. Written as DNA, the CDR3 is TGTGCCAGCAGTTCGCCGGGACAGGGTAATGAAAAACTGTTTTTT. The gene calls are TRBV6-5 and TRBJ1-4, with TRBD1 identical over 9 bases. V was pared by 4 bases and J by 4 bases, with 4 bases of the junction left unmatched. The CDR3 is 15 amino acids. The V gene's germline CDR1 is MNHEY and CDR2 SVGAGI.

The V gene is TRBV11-1, the J gene TRBJ2-5; no definite D call. The germline gives CDR1 SGHAT, CDR2 FQDESV (reference sequence). This CDR3 has 15 residues. Trimming left V 3 bases short and J 5 bases short, with 16 bases between. The CDR3 DNA follows: TGTGCCAGCAGCTTCGGCGGCGTGACCGCGGAGACCCAGTACTTC. This sequence encodes CASSFGGVTAETQYF.

The gene calls are TRBV5-4 and TRBJ1-6, with unresolved D. Germline V gene lookup returns CDR1 SGHNT and CDR2 YYREEE (reference sequence). The CDR3 is 14 amino acids. Trimming shortened V by 3 bases and J by 4 bases, and 8 bases separated the two germline ends. As DNA, the CDR3 is TGTGCCAGCAGCTCGGACCAATATAATTCACCCCTCCACTTT. This codes for CASSSDQYNSPLHF. The variable domain in full, with the rest retrieved from reference TRBV5-4 and TRBJ1-6, is ETGVTQSPTHLIKTRGQQVTLRCSSQSGHNTVSWYQQALGQGPQFIFQYYREEENGRGNFPPRFSGLQFPNYSSELNVNALELDDSALYLCASSSDQYNSPLHFGNGTRLTVT.

This clone was recorded once. The chain joins TRBV12-3 or TRBV12-4 to TRBJ2-3, with 7 bases fitting TRBD1. The V segment lost 6 bases and the J segment 0 bases; nucleotides outside the gene matches: 0. CDR3 length: 13 residues. CDR3 sequence (DNA): TGTGCCAGCAGACAGGGGAGCACAGATACGCAGTATTTT. This gives the protein CASRQGSTDTQYF.

The chain joins TRBV9 to TRBJ1-5, with unresolved D. The germline V and J ends were trimmed by 0 bases and 8 bases, with 9 bases remaining between them. CDR1 and CDR2 from the germline V gene are SGDLS and YYNGEE. The CDR3 has 13 amino acids. CDR3 loop: CASSVGPGEPQHF. CDR3 DNA: TGTGCCAGCAGCGTAGGTCCAGGCGAGCCCCAGCATTTT.

V and J are TRBV19 and TRBJ2-7; possible D gene TRBD2, 5 bases. V shed 0 bases and J shed 6 bases, with 9 bases lying between them. Germline values: CDR1 LNHDA, CDR2 SQIVND (reference sequence). This CDR3 is 13 amino acids long. The CDR3 sequence: CASSIDGISEQYF. The CDR3, as DNA: TGTGCCAGTAGTATAGACGGGATATCCGAGCAGTACTTC.

The gene calls are TRBV3-1 (or the pseudogene TRBV3-2) and TRBJ1-2; weak D call: TRBD1 (5 bases). There are 16 residues in the CDR3. Germline CDR1 LGHDT, CDR2 YNNKEL (reference sequence). Trimming took off 4 bases at V and 1 base at J, with 16 bases between the two ends. The CDR3: CASSPALGGSNYGYTF. The CDR3 coding sequence is TGTGCCAGCAGCCCCGCCCTGGGGGGAAGTAACTATGGCTACACCTTC.

The rearrangement joins TRBV5-5 to TRBJ2-3; no reliable D call. This CDR3 is built from 15 residues. CDR1 and CDR2 (germline): SGHKS, YYEKEE (reference sequence). Trimming removed 0 bases from V and 3 bases from J, with 11 bases in between. The CDR3 nucleotides are TGTGCCAGCAGCTTGGTGATCGGTGGTACAGATACGCAGTATTTT. It is translated as CASSLVIGGTDTQYF.

The chain links TRBV21-1 to TRBJ1-1. TRBV21-1 is assigned pseudogene status. CDR3 length: 14 amino acids. CDR3 DNA sequence: TGTGCCCAGAGTATCGGGGAATGGGGCACTGAAGCTTTCTTT. Encoded protein: CAQSIGEWGTEAFF.

J is TRBJ1-2 and V is TRBV7-9, with TRBD1 matching over 8 bases. Germline values: CDR1 SEHNR, CDR2 FQNEAQ (reference sequence). This CDR3 has 14 residues. Germline trimming cut 5 bases from V and 5 bases from J; bases unmatched to any gene: 7. The CDR3 nucleotides are TGTGCCAGCAGCCCAACCGGGACAGGATATGGCTACACCTTC. Translated, it gives CASSPTGTGYGYTF.

The J gene is TRBJ2-3, the V gene TRBV20-1; no clear D gene. The CDR3 runs to 11 residues. Germline values: CDR1 DFQATT, CDR2 SNEGSKA (reference sequence). V shed 6 bases and J shed 5 bases, with 9 bases lying between them. CDR3 sequence reads: CSAPFRDTQYF. The CDR3 DNA is TGCAGTGCCCCGTTCCGAGATACGCAGTATTTT.

This chain joins TRBV7-9 and TRBJ2-1; no clear D. V dropped 5 bases and J dropped 10 bases, with 12 bases sitting between them. The CDR3 consists of 12 residues. Germline-derived CDR1 and CDR2 are SEHNR and FQNEAQ (reference sequence). CDR3 DNA sequence: TGTGCCAGCAGCCCCACGGGTGAAGAGCAGTTCTTC. It translates to CASSPTGEEQFF.

The CDR3 reads CASSRLASRGETQYF. In nucleotides, the CDR3 is TGTGCCAGCAGCCGGTTGGCTAGCCGGGGGGAGACCCAGTACTTC. The chain links TRBV7-9 to TRBJ2-5, with a weak D call TRBD2 (6 bases). The germline CDR1 and CDR2 sequences are SEHNR and FQNEAQ (reference sequence). V gave up 5 bases and J gave up 5 bases, with 18 bases separating them. The CDR3 sequence is 15 residues long.

The CDR3 DNA reads as TGTGCCAGCGTCGTTAACAGTAAAAATGAAAAACTGTTTTTT. Amino acids: CASVVNSKNEKLFF. This rearrangement joins TRBV2 to TRBJ1-4; D ambiguous. The CDR3 runs 14 residues. V was trimmed by 8 bases and J by 5 bases, leaving 15 bases between them. Germline loops: CDR1 SNHLY, CDR2 FYNNEI.

This chain uses TRBV4-2 with TRBJ1-5, with TRBD1 identical over 8 bases. Germline values: CDR1 LGHNA, CDR2 YNFKEQ. Germline trimming cut 3 bases from V and 5 bases from J; bases unmatched to any gene: 6. The CDR3 contains 15 residues. CDR3 residues: CASSHHAQGDQPQHF. CDR3 coding DNA: TGTGCCAGCAGCCACCACGCACAGGGGGATCAGCCCCAGCATTTT.

This rearrangement joins TRBV5-8 to TRBJ2-7, with TRBD1 as a possible D gene (6 bases). The ends were cut back, 4 bases at V and 7 bases at J, with 12 bases in the middle. CDR1 SGHTS and CDR2 YDEGEE come from the germline V gene. The CDR3 loop spans 12 amino acids. The CDR3: CASSMTGWEQYF. The CDR3 region has the DNA TGTGCCAGCAGCATGACAGGCTGGGAGCAGTACTTC. Filled out from reference TRBV5-8 and TRBJ2-7, the complete variable domain reads EAGVTQSPTHLIKTRGQQATLRCSPISGHTSVYWYQQALGLGLQFLLWYDEGEERNRGNFPPRFSGRQFPNYSSELNVNALELEDSALYLCASSMTGWEQYFGPGTRLTVT.

For this clone: The same CDR3 also results from other DNA sequences found in this sample. The chain uses TRBV12-3 or TRBV12-4 and TRBJ1-5; D call uncertain. V was clipped by 3 bases and J by 2 bases, with 2 bases between them. The CDR3 consists of 12 residues. CDR3 amino acids: CASSFRNQPQHF. CDR3 DNA: TGTGCCAGCAGTTTTCGCAATCAGCCCCAGCATTTT.

This chain joins TRBV7-2 and TRBJ1-4, with D perhaps matching TRBD1 (6 bases). The CDR3 has 16 amino acids. The germline V and J ends were trimmed by 5 bases and 8 bases, with 21 bases remaining between them. Germline V gene sequence: CDR1 SGHTA, CDR2 FQGNSA. The CDR3 region has the DNA TGTGCCAGCAGCACAAATCGAGTGGGGGCGAGCGAAAAACTGTTTTTT. This sequence encodes CASSTNRVGASEKLFF.

The V call is TRBV27, the J call TRBJ1-2, with a tentative D call TRBD1 (5 bases). The CDR3 sequence is 14 residues long. CDR1 MNHEY and CDR2 SMNVEV come from the germline V gene (reference sequence). The ends were cut back, 6 bases at V and 2 bases at J, with 13 bases in the middle. CDR3 in DNA: TGTGCCAGCAGGCCGGGGCAGGGCAACTATGGCTACACCTTC. Its protein product is CASRPGQGNYGYTF.

This chain links TRBV25-1 with TRBJ2-2; D tentatively fits TRBD1 or TRBD2 (5 bases each). V lost 5 bases and J 5 bases, leaving 15 bases between the germline ends. There are 15 residues in the CDR3. CDR1 and CDR2 (germline): MGHDK, SYGVNS. The CDR3 loop reads CASSRAGTGTGELFF. CDR3 in DNA: TGTGCCAGCAGTCGGGCTGGGACGGGGACCGGGGAGCTGTTTTTT.